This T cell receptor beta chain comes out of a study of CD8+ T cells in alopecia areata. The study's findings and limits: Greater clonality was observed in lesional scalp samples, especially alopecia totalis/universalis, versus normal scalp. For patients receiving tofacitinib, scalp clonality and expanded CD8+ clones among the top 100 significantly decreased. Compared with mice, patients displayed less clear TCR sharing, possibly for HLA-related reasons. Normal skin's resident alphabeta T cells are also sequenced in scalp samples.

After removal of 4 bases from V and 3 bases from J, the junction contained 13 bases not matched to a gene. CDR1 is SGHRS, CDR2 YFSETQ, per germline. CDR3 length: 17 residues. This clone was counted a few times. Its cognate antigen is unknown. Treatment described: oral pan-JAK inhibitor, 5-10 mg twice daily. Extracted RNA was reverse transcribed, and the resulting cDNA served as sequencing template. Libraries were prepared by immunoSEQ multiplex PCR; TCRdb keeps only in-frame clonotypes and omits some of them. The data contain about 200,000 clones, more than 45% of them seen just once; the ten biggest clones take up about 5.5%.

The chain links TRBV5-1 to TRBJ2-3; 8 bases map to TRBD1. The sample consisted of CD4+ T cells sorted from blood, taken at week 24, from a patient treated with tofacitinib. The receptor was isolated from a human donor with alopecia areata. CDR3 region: CASSLTTGAGGTDTQYF. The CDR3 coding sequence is TGCGCCAGCAGCCTGACGACAGGGGCTGGGGGAACAGATACGCAGTATTTT.